The entry below gives a single TCR beta chain sequence along with its context. Antigen: not known. Time point meaning: patch test 1, 2 weeks after DPC sensitization. Treatment noted: therapeutic diphenylcyclopropenone sensitization with weekly scalp DPC. This record belongs to a study of human T cells and chemical hapten exposure. Study-level points and caveats: After DPC sensitization, TCRs above 1 in 1000 frequency showed no change. Donors were affected by alopecia, so their immune reaction might vary from that of healthy individuals.

The library attached unique molecular identifiers to individual cDNA molecules. Per the study methods: Counting gave a median of approximately 96,000 TCRs per sample, with values ranging from 23,224 to 690,600. Each CDR3 protein is one row after TCRdb ran MiXCR on the RACE reads. TCRdb assigned the V and J calls; the authors' analysis was not used. This table holds 71,000 or so distinct CDR3 sequences, 9.8% found once. The length of the CDR3 is 16 residues. V gave up 2 bases and J gave up 4 bases, with 14 bases separating them. CDR1 and CDR2 from the germline V gene are LNHDA and SQIVND (reference sequence).

The sequences come from whole blood, collected in connection with sensitization to the hapten diphenylcyclopropenone (DPC). The chain couples TRBV19 to TRBJ2-2, with D perhaps given as TRBD1 or TRBD2 (6 bases each). This receptor was taken from a woman in her thirties or forties with alopecia areata. Some clones in this sample may be carry-over from other donors' samples. The CDR3 region is CASSIPQGGPTGELFF. The CDR3 nucleotides read TGTGCCAGTAGTATACCGCAAGGGGGGCCCACCGGGGAGCTGTTTTTT. The full variable domain, rest sourced from reference TRBV19 and TRBJ2-2, is DGGITQSPKYLFRKEGQNVTLSCEQNLNHDAMYWYRQDPGQGLRLIYYSQIVNDFQKGDIAEGYSVSREKKESFPLTVTSAQKNPTAFYLCASSIPQGGPTGELFFGEGSRLTVL.